The 21 T cell receptor beta chains below were found in one sample sequenced in a study of T-cell reconstitution after alpha-beta-depleted transplantation in children. Molecular barcoding with unique molecular identifiers was used for the TCRbeta library. TCRdb analysed the PCR reads with MiXCR anew, one entry per CDR3 protein. This table has about 240,000 distinct CDR3 sequences, about 11% appearing once. The sequenced sample was PBMCs from the stem cell graft donor, obtained from the stem cell graft. These receptors were obtained from a human donor who donated a stem cell graft to a child with acute lymphoblastic leukemia.

This clonotype was picked up many times. J is TRBJ2-7 and V is TRBV9; 7 positions match TRBD1. Germline V gene sequence: CDR1 SGDLS, CDR2 YYNGEE. The V gene end was trimmed by 4 bases and the J gene end by 7 bases; junction bases not matched to a gene: 8. The CDR3 is 13 residues long. CDR3 nucleotides: TGTGCCAGCAGCATTAGACAGGGTGGTGAGCAGTACTTC. The encoded protein is CASSIRQGGEQYF.

The rearrangement joins TRBV6-2 or TRBV6-3 to TRBJ2-7; 13 nucleotides line up with TRBD2. Trimming took 2 bases from V and 1 from J; bases not matched to a gene: 11. The CDR3 is made up of 19 amino acids. CDR1 and CDR2 from the germline V gene are MNHEY and SVGEGT. CDR3 sequence: CASSYPIPRLAGGSYEQYF. CDR3 sequence (DNA): TGTGCCAGCAGTTACCCGATTCCCCGACTAGCGGGGGGATCCTACGAGCAGTACTTC.

This clonotype was picked up many times. V gene TRBV28 combines with J gene TRBJ2-7; no firm D call. The CDR3 is 16 amino acids. CDR1 and CDR2 from the germline V gene are MDHEN and SYDVKM. The ends were cut back, 3 bases at V and 5 bases at J, with 20 bases in the middle. The CDR3 coding sequence is TGTGCCAGCAGTTTTTTAGCCTCCAAGGCGAACCACGAGCAGTACTTC. It specifies CASSFLASKANHEQYF.

This clonotype was recorded many times. V gene TRBV7-6 combines with J gene TRBJ2-1; D perhaps matches TRBD2 (6 bases). Trimming removed 4 bases at V and 2 bases at J, with 18 bases between. The CDR3 totals 17 residues. Germline CDR1 reads SGHVS; CDR2 reads FNYEAQ. The CDR3 DNA follows: TGTGCCAGCAGCTCCGGCATTGATGGAGGGGCCTACAATGAGCAGTTCTTC. Translation: CASSSGIDGGAYNEQFF.

V and J are TRBV5-1 and TRBJ2-3, with 7 bases identical to TRBD2. This CDR3 is built from 15 residues. Germline V CDR1 and CDR2: SGHRS, YFSETQ. V lost 4 bases and J lost 5; bases outside the gene matches: 10. The CDR3: CASSPSAGEVDTQYF. The DNA for the CDR3 is TGCGCCAGCAGCCCGTCGGCGGGGGAGGTAGATACGCAGTATTTT.

This clonotype was picked up many times. The rearrangement uses TRBV27 and TRBJ2-7, with no clear D. CDR1 is MNHEY, CDR2 SMNVEV, per germline (reference sequence). This CDR3 has 14 residues. Between the trimmed V and J ends, which lost 0 bases and 3 bases, there was a span of 9 bases. The CDR3 is CASSLSAPIYEQYF. As DNA, the CDR3 is TGTGCCAGCAGTTTATCGGCACCAATCTACGAGCAGTACTTC.

In its sample, this clonotype was seen many times. The chain employs TRBV6-4 and TRBJ2-3; TRBD2 might be the D (5 bases). Trimming removed 2 bases from V and 6 bases from J, with 9 bases in between. CDR1 and CDR2 from the germline V gene are MRHNA and SNTAGT. The CDR3 is 13 residues long. The CDR3 nucleotides are TGTGCCAGCAGTGACGGACTGGGGGATACGCAGTATTTT. As protein: CASSDGLGDTQYF.

This clonotype was counted many times. This chain's CDR3 is CSARDALGSSGGVFGETQYF. In DNA, the CDR3 is TGCAGTGCTAGAGATGCCCTCGGTTCTAGCGGGGGGGTCTTTGGAGAGACCCAGTACTTC. The chain employs TRBV20-1 and TRBJ2-5, with 12 bases fitting TRBD2. The CDR3 loop spans 20 amino acids. In germline, CDR1 is DFQATT, CDR2 SNEGSKA (reference sequence). Trimming cost V 0 bases and J 4 bases; bases outside gene matches: 18.

A word on this clonotype: A read error may explain this, as a much larger clone is one base away. This chain links TRBV27 with TRBJ2-2; the D gene is possibly TRBD2 (5 bases). CDR3 length: 15 amino acids. Germline assignment: CDR1 MNHEY and CDR2 SMNVEV (reference sequence). The CDR3 is CASSLETLNTGDLFF. CDR3 bases: TGTGCCAGCAGTTTAGAGACGCTCAACACCGGGGATCTGTTTTTT.

In this sample, this clonotype turned up many times. The chain employs TRBV20-1 and TRBJ2-2, with 7 bases aligning to TRBD2. CDR1 is DFQATT, CDR2 SNEGSKA, per germline (reference sequence). J lost 5 bases, V lost 1 base, and 7 bases had no gene match. This CDR3 comprises 15 residues. Here the CDR3 DNA reads TGCAGTGCTAGAGTAGTGACTAGCACAACCGGGGAGCTGTTTTTT. Protein sequence: CSARVVTSTTGELFF.

As concerns this clonotype: A much larger clone lies one base from this, so it may be a read error. The CDR3 sequence: CASSLASNGVDTESFF. The CDR3 region has the DNA TGTGCCAGCAGTTTGGCTTCGAATGGGGTAGACACTGAATCTTTCTTT. This chain uses TRBV12-3 or TRBV12-4 with TRBJ1-1; D ambiguous. CDR3 length: 16 residues.

The table lists this clonotype with many counts. The rearrangement uses TRBV7-9 and TRBJ1-5, with D possibly being TRBD1 (6 bases). The CDR3 runs to 14 residues. V gave up 1 base and J gave up 5 bases, with 9 bases separating them. From germline, CDR1 is SEHNR and CDR2 FQNEAQ (reference sequence). CDR3 in amino acids: CASSLEGGDQPQHF. In DNA form, the CDR3 reads TGTGCCAGCAGCTTAGAGGGGGGGGATCAGCCCCAGCATTTT.

This clonotype was seen a handful of times. The chain has TRBV19 and TRBJ1-1; D ambiguous. V lost 3 bases to trimming and J lost 0 bases, with 11 bases between them. Germline assignment: CDR1 LNHDA and CDR2 SQIVND (reference sequence). The CDR3 has 15 amino acids. For the CDR3, the DNA is TGTGCCAGTAGTATCAGGCGAACGATGAACACTGAAGCTTTCTTT. Translating gives CASSIRRTMNTEAFF.

Only one count was recorded for this clonotype. V is TRBV12-3 or TRBV12-4 and J is TRBJ2-7; D is uncertain. The J call may be in error: the DNA end matches TRBJ2-5 better. The CDR3 totals 12 residues. The CDR3 here is CASSPRWETQYF. The CDR3 nucleotides read TGTGCCAGCAGCCCCCGGTGGGAGACCCAGTACTTC.

This clonotype appeared many times. The gene calls are TRBV28 and TRBJ2-7; D is undetermined. Looked up from germline, CDR1 is MDHEN and CDR2 is SYDVKM. V was cut by 5 bases and J by 2 bases, with 13 bases left in between. The CDR3 runs to 14 residues. The CDR3 here is CASSRTYLPYEQYF. As DNA, the CDR3 is TGTGCCAGCAGTCGGACGTACCTTCCCTACGAGCAGTACTTC.

This clonotype showed up many times. The chain uses TRBV20-1 and TRBJ2-4; TRBD1 matches at 7 bases. Germline lookup yields CDR1 DFQATT and CDR2 SNEGSKA (reference sequence). The CDR3 length is 14 residues. J was trimmed by 4 bases and V by 8 bases; bases with no gene match: 11. The CDR3 nucleotides read TGCAGTACCGGCCTACCGGGACAGAAAAACATTCAGTACTTC. Encoded protein: CSTGLPGQKNIQYF.

This clonotype showed up many times. The V gene is TRBV6-1, the J gene TRBJ1-2, with no clear D. The CDR3 sequence is 13 residues long. Germline values: CDR1 MNHNS, CDR2 SASEGT. V shed 4 bases and J shed 2 bases, with 8 bases lying between them. The CDR3 nucleotides are TGTGCCAGCAGTGCTGAAGTAAACTATGGCTACACCTTC. The encoded protein is CASSAEVNYGYTF.

The genes are TRBV7-2 and TRBJ2-2, with no clear D. The germline V gene has CDR1 SGHTA and CDR2 FQGNSA. The CDR3 length is 15 residues. The germline V and J ends were trimmed by 2 bases and 1 base, with 8 bases remaining between them. CDR3 protein: CASSLSPGNTGELFF. Here the CDR3 DNA reads TGTGCCAGCAGCTTAAGTCCGGGGAACACCGGGGAGCTGTTTTTT.

This clonotype was seen a single time. An end of the junction differs from the germline gene, which may be a read error. The chain recombines TRBV4-2 with TRBJ1-2; maybe TRBD1 (6 bases). The CDR3 spans 14 residues. From germline, CDR1 is LGHNA and CDR2 YNFKEQ. CDR3 amino acids: CARSPAGQPQGYTF. CDR3 coding DNA: TGTGCCAGGAGCCCTGCGGGACAACCTCAAGGCTACACCTTC.

At least ten counts were recorded for this clonotype. The rearrangement links TRBV6-5 to TRBJ1-5; no clear D gene. The length of the CDR3 is 12 residues. Trimming shortened V by 10 bases and J by 1 base, and 8 bases separated the two germline ends. Per the germline V gene, CDR1 is MNHEY and CDR2 is SVGAGI. The CDR3 loop is CATSKSNQPQHF. In DNA form, the CDR3 reads TGTGCCACCTCCAAAAGCAATCAGCCCCAGCATTTT.

This clonotype was found many times. This chain uses TRBV24-1 with TRBJ2-2, with 8 bases identical to TRBD1. The CDR3 sequence is 17 residues long. CDR1 is KGHDR, CDR2 SFDVKD, per germline. The trim removed 3 bases at V and 3 bases at J, leaving 8 bases unmatched. The CDR3 loop is CATSDRTGGRYTGELFF. DNA of the CDR3: TGTGCCACCAGTGATCGAACAGGGGGGAGATACACCGGGGAGCTGTTTTTT.